These 15 T cell receptor beta chains share one sample of origin, sequenced in a study of T cells expressing NK-cell markers. TCRdb reprocessed the 5' RACE reads, with one entry per CDR3 protein and no DNA. This sample's clone table lists 550,000 to 600,000 distinct CDR3 sequences. Sequenced sample: blood T cells: a sorted CD56 or NKG2C T cell subset, CD4+ or CD8+ T cells, or bulk PBMC T cells (not recorded which). All receptors derive from a man aged 18 to 35 in good health.

The V call is TRBV12-3 or TRBV12-4, the J call TRBJ2-1; lacking DNA, the TRBD2 call made by TCRdb goes unchecked. This CDR3 is 12 amino acids long. CDR3: CASSLKGTRGFF.

V and J are TRBV7-2 and TRBJ2-1; TCRdb selects TRBD2, and the lack of DNA leaves this call unchecked. Germline V lookup: CDR1 SGHTA, CDR2 FQGNSA. There are 14 residues in the CDR3. The CDR3 sequence: CASSLLSLANEQFF.

The chain combines TRBV12-3 or TRBV12-4 with TRBJ2-7; the D call from TCRdb, TRBD1, cannot be confirmed without DNA. This CDR3 comprises 16 residues. Here the CDR3 reads CASSFGIPTGIYEQYF.

V usage is TRBV6-5 and J usage is TRBJ2-3; absent DNA, TCRdb's TRBD1 call cannot be checked. Looked up from germline, CDR1 is MNHEY and CDR2 is SVGAGI. CDR3 length: 12 amino acids. CDR3 loop: CASSPSRGTQYF.

The chain uses TRBV12-3 or TRBV12-4 and TRBJ2-1; no DNA is available, so the TRBD2 call from TCRdb remains unchecked. This CDR3 spans 15 amino acids. The CDR3 loop is CASSKSGPVTNEQFF.

The rearrangement joins TRBV27 to TRBJ2-1; no DNA is available, so the TRBD2 call from TCRdb remains unchecked. Germline V gene data show CDR1 as MNHEY and CDR2 as SMNVEV (reference sequence). The CDR3 is made up of 18 amino acids. The CDR3 is CASSLLGVAGGWGNEQFF.

The chain joins TRBV7-2 to TRBJ2-1; TCRdb gives TRBD1 as the D gene, but with no DNA this cannot be confirmed. This CDR3 contains 14 residues. Germline values: CDR1 SGHTA, CDR2 FQGNSA. The CDR3 sequence: CASSLALDPGEQFF. Full variable domain (outside the CDR3, taken from reference TRBV7-2 and TRBJ2-1): GAGVSQSPSNKVTEKGKDVELRCDPISGHTALYWYRQSLGQGLEFLIYFQGNSAPDKSGLPSDRFSAERTGGSVSTLTIQRTQQEDSAVYLCASSLALDPGEQFFGPGTRLTVL.

V is TRBV12-3 or TRBV12-4 and J is TRBJ1-2; TCRdb names TRBD1, which stays unverified in the absence of DNA. This CDR3 contains 14 residues. CDR3 residues: CASSTTRGDHGYTF.

The J gene is TRBJ2-3, the V gene TRBV20-1. Germline assignment: CDR1 DFQATT and CDR2 SNEGSKA (reference sequence). This CDR3 contains 14 residues. The CDR3 here is CSARARKSTDTQYF.

V is TRBV6-2 or TRBV6-3 and J is TRBJ2-5; the TCRdb D gene call, TRBD1, has no DNA to confirm it. The CDR3 runs to 14 residues. In germline, CDR1 is MNHEY, CDR2 SVGEGT. The CDR3 protein is CASSDPGQQETQYF.

This chain joins TRBV12-3 or TRBV12-4 and TRBJ2-4; TCRdb designates TRBD2, a call that cannot be tested without DNA. The CDR3 covers 11 residues. The CDR3 sequence: CASKGLGIQYF.

The chain links TRBV7-2 to TRBJ2-7; there is no DNA to check the TCRdb D call of TRBD1. The CDR3 has 13 residues. Germline assignment: CDR1 SGHTA and CDR2 FQGNSA. The CDR3 sequence is CASSRDRVGEQYF.

This chain uses TRBV12-3 or TRBV12-4 with TRBJ2-1; the D gene TCRdb calls, TRBD2, cannot be checked with no DNA. The CDR3 has 15 amino acids. The CDR3 sequence is CASSLRTIGDGEQFF.

The V gene is TRBV20-1, the J gene TRBJ2-5; the D gene TCRdb calls, TRBD2, cannot be checked with no DNA. Per germline, CDR1 DFQATT and CDR2 SNEGSKA (reference sequence). The CDR3 contains 15 residues. CDR3 residues: CSADLRTSPQETQYF.

The gene calls are TRBV4-1 and TRBJ1-1. Per germline, CDR1 MGHRA and CDR2 YSYEKL. This CDR3 contains 15 residues. CDR3 protein: CASSQSRQVNTEAFF.